A single sample gave rise to the 23 T cell receptor beta chains below, sequenced in a study of patients and donors after allogeneic stem cell transplantation. TCRdb used MiXCR to reprocess the RT-PCR reads, holding one entry per CDR3 protein. This table has about a million distinct CDR3 sequences, approximately 18% appearing once. The sequenced material came from blood, either unsorted or a sorted T cell fraction (not recorded which). These receptors all come from a human donor who was either an allogeneic HSCT recipient or a stem cell or donor lymphocyte infusion donor (not recorded which). It is not recorded whose cells these are; they may come from a transplant donor.

The V gene is TRBV12-3 or TRBV12-4, the J gene TRBJ2-3; TRBD2 agrees at 14 bases. CDR3 length: 17 residues. The junction had 12 bases not matched to a gene; V was cut back by 7 bases and J by 6 bases. In DNA form, the CDR3 reads TGTGCCAGCAACGAAAAGACTAGCGGGGGGGCCGGGGATACGCAGTATTTT. This sequence encodes CASNEKTSGGAGDTQYF.

Ten or more counts support this clonotype. V usage is TRBV12-3 or TRBV12-4 and J usage is TRBJ2-1, with D possibly TRBD2 on 5 matching bases. V lost 8 bases, J lost 0 bases, and 17 bases lay in between. The CDR3 has 16 amino acids. CDR3 coding DNA: TGTGCCAGCCCCGTCGGGAAGCGCCCCTCCTACAATGAGCAGTTCTTC. Its translation is CASPVGKRPSYNEQFF.

The chain employs TRBV27 and TRBJ2-2; D is undetermined. Trimming cost V 7 bases and J 4 bases, with 10 bases left between them. Germline V CDR1 and CDR2: MNHEY, SMNVEV (reference sequence). The CDR3 runs to 13 residues. CDR3 nucleotide sequence: TGTGCCAGCAAGAAGGACCCCACCGGGGAGCTGTTTTTT. This codes for CASKKDPTGELFF.

This clonotype has more than one count but fewer than ten. The chain recombines TRBV7-2 with TRBJ2-3; 8 nucleotides match TRBD2. Germline CDR1 reads SGHTA; CDR2 reads FQGNSA. The CDR3 is 15 residues long. V shed 4 bases, J shed 0 bases, and the junction held 3 bases outside the gene matches. The CDR3: CASSSSSGSTDTQYF. The DNA of the CDR3 is TGTGCCAGCAGCTCTTCTAGCGGGAGCACAGATACGCAGTATTTT.

This clonotype was seen a handful of times. The J gene is TRBJ1-6, the V gene TRBV7-2; 9 nucleotides match TRBD1. This CDR3 is built from 16 residues. Germline loops: CDR1 SGHTA, CDR2 FQGNSA. Trimming took 1 base from V and 7 from J; bases not matched to a gene: 5. In DNA, the CDR3 is TGTGCCAGCAGCTTAGGGCCACAGGGGGCAAATTCACCCCTCCACTTT. It codes for CASSLGPQGANSPLHF.

The V and J genes are TRBV10-3 and TRBJ2-6; D unclear. The CDR3 has 13 residues. Trimming pared 6 bases from V and 2 bases from J, leaving 5 bases between. CDR1 and CDR2 (germline): ENHRY, SYGVKD. The CDR3 here is CAIRGPGANVLTF. The CDR3 DNA sequence: TGTGCCATCAGAGGCCCTGGGGCCAACGTCCTGACTTTC.

This clonotype showed up just a few times. V gene TRBV2 combines with J gene TRBJ1-1, with TRBD1 as a possible D gene (5 bases). Germline CDR1 and CDR2: SNHLY and FYNNEI. The CDR3 is 15 residues long. Between the trimmed V and J ends, which lost 4 bases and 0 bases, there was a span of 12 bases. The CDR3, as DNA: TGTGCCAGCAGTGGGGGACGCCGCGTGAACACTGAAGCTTTCTTT. This sequence encodes CASSGGRRVNTEAFF.

This clonotype was seen a handful of times. V usage is TRBV24-1 and J usage is TRBJ2-2; D remains unclear. In germline, CDR1 is KGHDR, CDR2 SFDVKD. The CDR3 has 16 residues. V lost 6 bases, J lost 0 bases, and 13 bases lay in between. CDR3 nucleotides: TGTGCCACCAGTAGCACTTTCCTATCGAACACCGGGGAGCTGTTTTTT. This gives the protein CATSSTFLSNTGELFF.

This clonotype was seen only a few times. V and J are TRBV29-1 and TRBJ1-2; maybe TRBD1 (6 bases). Trimming pared 6 bases from V and 3 bases from J, leaving 8 bases between. The CDR3 loop spans 11 amino acids. Germline lookup yields CDR1 SQVTM and CDR2 ANQGSEA. The CDR3 spells CSVRTDYGYTF. CDR3 DNA sequence: TGCAGCGTCAGGACAGACTATGGCTACACCTTC.

In this sample, this clonotype turned up a few times. The chain couples TRBV24-1 to TRBJ2-6; D is uncertain. The CDR3 runs to 17 residues. V gave up 4 bases and J gave up 0 bases, with 12 bases separating them. The germline V gene has CDR1 KGHDR and CDR2 SFDVKD. The CDR3: CATSEPRDTSGANVLTF. The CDR3 bases are TGTGCCACCAGTGAACCCCGTGACACCTCTGGGGCCAACGTCCTGACTTTC.

Only a few counts were recorded for this clonotype. The chain has TRBV24-1 and TRBJ2-5; D remains ambiguous. The V end was cut by 3 bases, the J end by 5 bases, with 9 bases between. This CDR3 comprises 13 residues. The germline V gene encodes CDR1 KGHDR and CDR2 SFDVKD. CDR3 region: CATSDPPGETQYF. In DNA form, the CDR3 reads TGTGCCACCAGTGATCCCCCCGGGGAGACCCAGTACTTC.

The chain is built from TRBV5-1 and TRBJ2-7; 9 bases line up with TRBD1. The V gene's germline CDR1 is SGHRS and CDR2 YFSETQ. This CDR3 comprises 15 residues. J was trimmed by 4 bases and V by 4 bases; bases with no gene match: 9. The CDR3 reads CASSREGTGKYEQYF. The CDR3 DNA is TGCGCCAGCAGCCGGGAAGGGACAGGGAAGTACGAGCAGTACTTC.

Here the CDR3 DNA reads TGCAGTGCTAGATCTCAGAATCAGCCCCAGCATTTT. Protein product: CSARSQNQPQHF. This chain uses TRBV20-1 with TRBJ1-5; no firm D call. The V end was cut by 2 bases, the J end by 4 bases, with 6 bases between. Germline V gene lookup returns CDR1 DFQATT and CDR2 SNEGSKA (reference sequence). The CDR3 sequence is 12 residues long.

This chain links TRBV6-1 with TRBJ2-3; 7 bases match TRBD2. V trimming: 5 bases; J trimming: 4 bases; junction bases outside the gene matches: 9. The CDR3 spans 15 residues. Germline CDR1 is MNHNS and CDR2 is SASEGT. This CDR3 is CASSHRTRQADTQYF. DNA for the CDR3: TGTGCCAGCAGTCACCGGACTAGACAAGCAGATACGCAGTATTTT.

The rearrangement links TRBV12-3 or TRBV12-4 to TRBJ1-1, with D maybe TRBD1 (5 bases). V was pared by 0 bases and J by 6 bases, with 5 bases between. The CDR3 spans 12 residues. The CDR3, as DNA: TGTGCCAGCAGTTTAGCGACAGCTGAAGCTTTCTTT. This sequence encodes CASSLATAEAFF.

A few counts support this clonotype. This chain connects TRBV9 to TRBJ2-7; TRBD2 aligns across 7 bases. CDR3 length: 14 residues. V shed 0 bases and J 3 bases; nucleotides not matched to a gene: 3. Germline CDR1 is SGDLS and CDR2 is YYNGEE. CDR3 bases: TGTGCCAGCAGCGTAGAAGCGGGGTACTACGAGCAGTACTTC. Protein sequence: CASSVEAGYYEQYF.

The chain recombines TRBV20-1 with TRBJ2-3, with 8 bases that match TRBD2. CDR1 is DFQATT and CDR2 is SNEGSKA in the germline V gene (reference sequence). The V segment lost 3 bases and the J segment 4 bases; nucleotides outside the gene matches: 9. This CDR3 has 15 residues. This chain's CDR3 is CSARDRSGRPDTQYF. CDR3 coding DNA: TGCAGTGCTAGGGATCGCAGCGGGAGACCAGATACGCAGTATTTT.

The table lists this clonotype with a few counts. V usage is TRBV11-1 and J usage is TRBJ2-2, with D perhaps matching TRBD2 (6 bases). The V end was cut by 0 bases, the J end by 5 bases, with 19 bases between. CDR1 SGHAT and CDR2 FQDESV come from the germline V gene (reference sequence). The CDR3 is 18 amino acids. CDR3: CASSLARSQGLGTGELFF. The DNA for the CDR3 is TGTGCCAGCAGCTTAGCGAGGAGTCAGGGACTCGGGACCGGGGAGCTGTTTTTT.

This clonotype was seen a handful of times. The chain joins TRBV28 to TRBJ2-2; D not certain. The CDR3 has 12 amino acids. CDR1 and CDR2 from the germline V gene are MDHEN and SYDVKM. V was pared by 2 bases and J by 10 bases, with 8 bases between. In nucleotides, the CDR3 is TGTGCCAGCAGTTTAAGTGGGCTGGAGCTGTTTTTT. Amino acids: CASSLSGLELFF.

This clonotype was observed a handful of times. The chain is built from TRBV7-2 and TRBJ1-1, with 8 nucleotides matching TRBD1. The CDR3 has 15 amino acids. Per germline, CDR1 SGHTA and CDR2 FQGNSA. V was clipped by 5 bases and J by 3 bases; unmatched bases: 8. The CDR3 nucleotides are TGTGCCAGCAGCCGAGGACAGGGCAGGGACACTGAAGCTTTCTTT. Its translation: CASSRGQGRDTEAFF.

The gene calls are TRBV10-3 and TRBJ2-1; 16 bases are shared with TRBD2. After removal of 5 bases from V and 7 bases from J, the junction contained 8 bases not matched to a gene. The CDR3 runs 17 residues. Germline values: CDR1 ENHRY, CDR2 SYGVKD. The CDR3 loop is CAISPGTSGRASNEQFF. In DNA form, the CDR3 reads TGTGCCATCAGTCCCGGGACTAGCGGGAGGGCCTCGAATGAGCAGTTCTTC.

This clonotype was counted ten times or more. The chain has TRBV20-1 and TRBJ2-1; possibly TRBD1 for D (6 bases). Per germline, CDR1 DFQATT and CDR2 SNEGSKA (reference sequence). The CDR3 consists of 15 residues. With 3 bases removed from V and 4 bases from J, the gap between germline ends came to 16 bases. The CDR3 sequence: CSARSDRRIYNEQFF. The CDR3 nucleotides are TGCAGTGCTAGGTCAGACAGGAGAATTTACAATGAGCAGTTCTTC.

Only a few counts were recorded for this clonotype. This chain connects TRBV2 to TRBJ1-1; D is undetermined. The V end lost 9 bases, the J end lost 8 bases, and 16 bases lay between the germline ends. This CDR3 has 12 residues. Germline CDR1 and CDR2: SNHLY and FYNNEI. This chain's CDR3 is CASSLSPGEAFF. The CDR3 DNA reads as TGTGCCAGTTCCCTTTCCCCTGGGGAAGCTTTCTTT.